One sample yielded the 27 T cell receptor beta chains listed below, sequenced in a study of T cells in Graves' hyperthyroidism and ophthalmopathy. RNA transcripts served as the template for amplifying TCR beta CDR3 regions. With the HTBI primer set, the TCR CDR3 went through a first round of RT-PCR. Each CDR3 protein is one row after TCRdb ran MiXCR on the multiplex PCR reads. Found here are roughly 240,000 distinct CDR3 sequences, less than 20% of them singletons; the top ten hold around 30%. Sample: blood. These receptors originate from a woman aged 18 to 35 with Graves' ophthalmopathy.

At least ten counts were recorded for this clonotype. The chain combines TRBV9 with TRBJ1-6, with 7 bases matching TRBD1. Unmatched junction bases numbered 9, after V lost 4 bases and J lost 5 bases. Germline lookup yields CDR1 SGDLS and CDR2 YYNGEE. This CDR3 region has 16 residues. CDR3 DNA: TGTGCCAGCAGCCCCCAACAGGGGACGAATAATTCACCCCTCCACTTT. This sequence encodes CASSPQQGTNNSPLHF.

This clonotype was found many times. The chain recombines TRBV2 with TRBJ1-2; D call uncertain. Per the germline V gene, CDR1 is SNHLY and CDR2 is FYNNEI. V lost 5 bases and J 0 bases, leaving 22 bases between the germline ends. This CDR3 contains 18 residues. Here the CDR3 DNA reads TGTGCCAGCAGTATTCCCACGGCTTCGGGTTTCGCTAACTATGGCTACACCTTC. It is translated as CASSIPTASGFANYGYTF.

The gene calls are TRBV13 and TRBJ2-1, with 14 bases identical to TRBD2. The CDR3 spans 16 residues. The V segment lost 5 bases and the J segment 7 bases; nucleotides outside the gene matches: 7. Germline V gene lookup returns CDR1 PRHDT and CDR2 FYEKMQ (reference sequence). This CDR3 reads CASSQGLAGVNNEQFF. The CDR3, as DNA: TGTGCCAGCAGCCAGGGACTAGCGGGGGTAAATAATGAGCAGTTCTTC.

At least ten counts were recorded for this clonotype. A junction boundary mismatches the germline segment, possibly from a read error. In DNA, the CDR3 is TGTGCCAGCAGTTCGGGACAGGGCTATGGCTACACCTTC. Translating it yields CASSSGQGYGYTF. V and J are TRBV5-1 and TRBJ1-2; 9 positions agree with TRBD1. CDR3 length: 13 residues. Germline assignment: CDR1 SGHRS and CDR2 YFSETQ.

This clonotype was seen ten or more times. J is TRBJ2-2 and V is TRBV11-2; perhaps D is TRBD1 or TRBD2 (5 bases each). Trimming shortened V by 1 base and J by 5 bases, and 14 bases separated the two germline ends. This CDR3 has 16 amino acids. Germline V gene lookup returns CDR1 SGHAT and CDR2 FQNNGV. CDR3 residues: CASSLVVGEPTGELFF. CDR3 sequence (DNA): TGTGCCAGCAGCTTAGTGGTAGGGGAGCCAACCGGGGAGCTGTTTTTT.

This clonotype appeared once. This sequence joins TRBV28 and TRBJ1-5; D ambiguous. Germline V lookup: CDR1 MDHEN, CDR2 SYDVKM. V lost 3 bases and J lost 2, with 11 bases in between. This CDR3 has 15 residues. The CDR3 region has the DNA TGTGCCAGCAGTTTGCCCCTAGAAGGCAATCAGCCCCAGCATTTT. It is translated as CASSLPLEGNQPQHF. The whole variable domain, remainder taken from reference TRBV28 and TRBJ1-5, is DVKVTQSSRYLVKRTGEKVFLECVQDMDHENMFWYRQDPGLGLRLIYFSYDVKMKEKGDIPEGYSVSREKKERFSLILESASTNQTSMYLCASSLPLEGNQPQHFGDGTRLSIL.

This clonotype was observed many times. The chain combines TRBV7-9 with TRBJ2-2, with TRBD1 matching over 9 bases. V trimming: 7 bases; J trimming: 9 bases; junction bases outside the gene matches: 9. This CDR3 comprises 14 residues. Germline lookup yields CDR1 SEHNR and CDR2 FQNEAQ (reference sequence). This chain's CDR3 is CASKSGQGVRELFF. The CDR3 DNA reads TGTGCCAGCAAGTCGGGACAGGGCGTCCGGGAGCTGTTTTTT.

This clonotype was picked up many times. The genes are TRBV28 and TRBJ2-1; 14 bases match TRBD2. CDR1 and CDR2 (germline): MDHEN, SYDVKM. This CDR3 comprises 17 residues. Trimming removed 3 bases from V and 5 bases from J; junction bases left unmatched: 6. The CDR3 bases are TGTGCCAGCAGTTTGGGCTCGGGACTAGCGGGAGACAATGAGCAGTTCTTC. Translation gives CASSLGSGLAGDNEQFF.

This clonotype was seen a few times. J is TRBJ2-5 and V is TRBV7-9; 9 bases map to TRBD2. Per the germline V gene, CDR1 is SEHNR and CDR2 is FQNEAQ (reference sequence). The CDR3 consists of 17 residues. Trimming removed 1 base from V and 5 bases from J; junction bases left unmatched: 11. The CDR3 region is CASSLGWRGGRFETQYF. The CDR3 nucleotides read TGTGCCAGCAGCTTAGGGTGGCGGGGGGGCCGATTTGAGACCCAGTACTTC.

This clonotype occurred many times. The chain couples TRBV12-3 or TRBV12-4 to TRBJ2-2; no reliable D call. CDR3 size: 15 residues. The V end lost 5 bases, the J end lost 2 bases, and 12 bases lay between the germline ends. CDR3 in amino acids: CASSLVGTNTGELFF. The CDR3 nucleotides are TGTGCCAGCAGTCTTGTGGGAACTAACACCGGGGAGCTGTTTTTT.

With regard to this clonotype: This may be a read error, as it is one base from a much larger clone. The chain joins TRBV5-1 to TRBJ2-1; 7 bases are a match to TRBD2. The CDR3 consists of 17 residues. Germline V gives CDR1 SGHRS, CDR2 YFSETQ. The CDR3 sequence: CASRLATLGDSYDEQFF. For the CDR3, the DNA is TGCGCCAGCAGACTAGCGACCCTGGGGGACTCCTACGATGAGCAGTTCTTC.

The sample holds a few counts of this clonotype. This CDR3 is CASSPQDREAFF. CDR3 DNA: TGTGCCAGCAGCCCACAGGACAGGGAAGCTTTCTTT. The gene calls are TRBV7-9 and TRBJ1-1; 7 nucleotides align to TRBD1. J lost 8 bases, V lost 5 bases, and 5 bases had no gene match. Germline CDR1 and CDR2: SEHNR and FQNEAQ (reference sequence). This CDR3 is built from 12 residues.

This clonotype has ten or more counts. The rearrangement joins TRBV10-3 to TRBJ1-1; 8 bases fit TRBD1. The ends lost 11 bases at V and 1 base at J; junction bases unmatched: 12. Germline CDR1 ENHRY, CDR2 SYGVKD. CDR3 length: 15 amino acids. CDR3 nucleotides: TGTGCCGCCAAAACAGGGGGAGGGTGGAACACTGAAGCTTTCTTT. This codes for CAAKTGGGWNTEAFF.

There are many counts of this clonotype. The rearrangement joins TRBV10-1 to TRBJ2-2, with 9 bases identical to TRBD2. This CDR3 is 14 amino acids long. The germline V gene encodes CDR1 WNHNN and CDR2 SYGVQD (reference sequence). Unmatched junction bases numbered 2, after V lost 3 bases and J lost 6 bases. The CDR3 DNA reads TGCGCCAGCAGTGACGGACTAGCGCCCGGGGAGCTGTTTTTT. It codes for CASSDGLAPGELFF.

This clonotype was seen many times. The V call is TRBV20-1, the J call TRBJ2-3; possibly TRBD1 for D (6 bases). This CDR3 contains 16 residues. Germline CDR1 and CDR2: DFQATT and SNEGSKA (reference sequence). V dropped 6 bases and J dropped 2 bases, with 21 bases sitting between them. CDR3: CSAEARDIGNTDTQYF. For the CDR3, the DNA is TGCAGTGCGGAAGCCCGGGACATTGGGAACACAGATACGCAGTATTTT.

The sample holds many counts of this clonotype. The CDR3 nucleotides read TGTGCCAGCAGTTCCCCGGGACAATTAACAGATACGCAGTATTTT. This gives the protein CASSSPGQLTDTQYF. The chain uses TRBV28 and TRBJ2-3, with D possibly being TRBD1 (6 bases). Trimming took off 4 bases at V and 3 bases at J, with 14 bases between the two ends. The CDR3 is 15 residues long. Germline CDR1 and CDR2: MDHEN and SYDVKM.

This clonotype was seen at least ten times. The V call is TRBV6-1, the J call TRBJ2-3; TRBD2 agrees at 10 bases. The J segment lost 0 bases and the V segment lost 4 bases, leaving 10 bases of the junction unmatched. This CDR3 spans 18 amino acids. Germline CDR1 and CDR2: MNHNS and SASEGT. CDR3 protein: CASSARGASGGSTDTQYF. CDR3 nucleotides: TGTGCCAGCAGTGCCAGAGGGGCTAGCGGGGGCAGCACAGATACGCAGTATTTT.

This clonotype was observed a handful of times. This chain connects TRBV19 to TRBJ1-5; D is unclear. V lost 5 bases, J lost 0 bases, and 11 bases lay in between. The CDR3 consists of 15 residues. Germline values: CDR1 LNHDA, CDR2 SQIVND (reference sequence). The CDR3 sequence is CASSLGPGSNQPQHF. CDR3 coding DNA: TGTGCCAGTAGTCTAGGTCCCGGTAGCAATCAGCCCCAGCATTTT.

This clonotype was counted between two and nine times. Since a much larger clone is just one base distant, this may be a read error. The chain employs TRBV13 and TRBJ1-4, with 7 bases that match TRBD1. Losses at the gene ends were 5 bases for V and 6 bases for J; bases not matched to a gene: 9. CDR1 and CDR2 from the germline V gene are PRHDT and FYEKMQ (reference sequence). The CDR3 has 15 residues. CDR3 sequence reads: CASSILTGWDEKLFF. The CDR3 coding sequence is TGTGCCAGCAGCATTCTGACAGGGTGGGATGAAAAACTGTTTTTT.

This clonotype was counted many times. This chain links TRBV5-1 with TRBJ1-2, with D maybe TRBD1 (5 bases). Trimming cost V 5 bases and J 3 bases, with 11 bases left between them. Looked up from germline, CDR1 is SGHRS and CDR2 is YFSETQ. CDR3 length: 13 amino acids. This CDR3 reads CASRHGRDYGYTF. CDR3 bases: TGCGCCAGCAGGCACGGCAGGGACTATGGCTACACCTTC.

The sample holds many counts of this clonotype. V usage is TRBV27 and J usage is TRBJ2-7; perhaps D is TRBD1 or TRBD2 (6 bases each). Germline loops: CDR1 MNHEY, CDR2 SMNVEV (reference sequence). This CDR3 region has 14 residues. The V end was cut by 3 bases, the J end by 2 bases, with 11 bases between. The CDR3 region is CASSFGGGPYEQYF. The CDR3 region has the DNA TGTGCCAGCAGTTTCGGAGGGGGGCCCTACGAGCAGTACTTC.

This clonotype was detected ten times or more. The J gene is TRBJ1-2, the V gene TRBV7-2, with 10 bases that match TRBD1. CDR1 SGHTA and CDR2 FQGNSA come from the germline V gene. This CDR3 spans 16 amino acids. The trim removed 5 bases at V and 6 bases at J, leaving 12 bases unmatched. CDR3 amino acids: CASSPSLTGGGHGYTF. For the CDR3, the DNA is TGTGCCAGCAGCCCCAGCTTGACAGGGGGCGGTCATGGCTACACCTTC.

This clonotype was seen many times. Here the CDR3 DNA reads TGTGCCAGTAGTATCTTTGCGGGAGGGCCGTTAAATGAGCAGTTCTTC. Encoded protein: CASSIFAGGPLNEQFF. The chain employs TRBV19 and TRBJ2-1; 9 bases line up with TRBD2. The CDR3 runs to 16 residues. V dropped 3 bases and J dropped 7; count of bases not matched to a gene: 10. From germline, CDR1 is LNHDA and CDR2 SQIVND (reference sequence).

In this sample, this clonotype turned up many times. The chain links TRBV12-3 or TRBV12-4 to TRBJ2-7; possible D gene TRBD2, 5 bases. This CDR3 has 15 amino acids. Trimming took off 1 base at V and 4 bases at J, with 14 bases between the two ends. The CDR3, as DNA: TGTGCCAGCAGTTTAGACTCAGCGGTCGAGTACGAGCAGTACTTC. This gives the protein CASSLDSAVEYEQYF.

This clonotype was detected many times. This CDR3 reads CASSFGLAGTDTQYF. In DNA form, the CDR3 reads TGTGCCAGCAGCTTCGGACTAGCGGGCACAGATACGCAGTATTTT. The chain joins TRBV7-2 to TRBJ2-3, with 10 bases lining up with TRBD2. CDR1 SGHTA and CDR2 FQGNSA come from the germline V gene. V dropped 3 bases and J dropped 1; count of bases not matched to a gene: 1. The CDR3 loop spans 15 amino acids.

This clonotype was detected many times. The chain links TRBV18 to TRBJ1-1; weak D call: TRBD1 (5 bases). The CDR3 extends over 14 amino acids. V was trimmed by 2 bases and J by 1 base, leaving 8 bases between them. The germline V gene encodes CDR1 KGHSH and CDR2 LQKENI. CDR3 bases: TGTGCCAGCTCACCAAACACAGGGAACACTGAAGCTTTCTTT. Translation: CASSPNTGNTEAFF.

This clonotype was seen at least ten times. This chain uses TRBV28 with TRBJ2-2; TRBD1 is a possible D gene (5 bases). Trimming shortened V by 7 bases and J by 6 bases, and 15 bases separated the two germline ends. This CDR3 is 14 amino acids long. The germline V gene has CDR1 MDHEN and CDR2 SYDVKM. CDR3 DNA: TGTGCCAGCAATTCCCAGGGTGTATCCGGGGAGCTGTTTTTT. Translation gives CASNSQGVSGELFF.